Shown below are 2 T cell receptor beta chains from a single sample sequenced in a study of beta chain features in type 1 diabetes. Every bit of the isolated RNA underwent reverse transcription, so sequencing read expressed TCRB transcripts. The data were produced by immunoSEQ multiplex PCR, yet TCRdb's version contains in-frame clones alone and is incomplete. The sample yields almost 250,000 clones, around 14% seen once. The sample comprised naive CD4+ T cells from blood. Receptors were obtained from a woman aged 40 to 55 in good health.

The chain links TRBV7-2 to TRBJ2-7, with D maybe TRBD2 (5 bases). Between the trimmed V and J ends, which lost 1 base and 4 bases, there was a span of 20 bases. There are 17 residues in the CDR3. CDR1 SGHTA and CDR2 FQGNSA come from the germline V gene. The CDR3 DNA follows: TGTGCCAGCAGCTTAGTGGGGTTCGGAGCGGCAAATTACGAGCAGTACTTC. It codes for CASSLVGFGAANYEQYF.

This clone was found a few times. The gene calls are TRBV7-9 and TRBJ2-3; 13 bases are a match to TRBD2. The V gene end was trimmed by 5 bases and the J gene end by 4 bases; junction bases not matched to a gene: 3. This CDR3 has 15 residues. From germline, CDR1 is SEHNR and CDR2 FQNEAQ (reference sequence). CDR3 amino acids: CASSPTSGGADTQYF. The CDR3, as DNA: TGTGCCAGCAGCCCCACTAGCGGGGGGGCAGATACGCAGTATTTT.